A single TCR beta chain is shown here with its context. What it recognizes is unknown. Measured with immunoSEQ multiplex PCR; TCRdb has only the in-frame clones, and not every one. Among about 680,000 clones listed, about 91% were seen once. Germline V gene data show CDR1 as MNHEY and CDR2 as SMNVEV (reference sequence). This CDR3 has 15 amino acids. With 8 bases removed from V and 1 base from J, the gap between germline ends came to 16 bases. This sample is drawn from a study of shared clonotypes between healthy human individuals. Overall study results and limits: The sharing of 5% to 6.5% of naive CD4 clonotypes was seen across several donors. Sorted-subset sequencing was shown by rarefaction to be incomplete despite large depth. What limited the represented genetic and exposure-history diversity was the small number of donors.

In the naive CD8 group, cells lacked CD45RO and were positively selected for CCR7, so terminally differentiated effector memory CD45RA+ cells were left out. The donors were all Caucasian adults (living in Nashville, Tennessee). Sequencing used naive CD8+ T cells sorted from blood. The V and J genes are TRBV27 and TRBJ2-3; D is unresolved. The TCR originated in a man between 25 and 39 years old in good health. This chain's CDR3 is CASATDWRGTDTQYF. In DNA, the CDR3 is TGTGCCAGCGCAACCGACTGGCGAGGCACAGATACGCAGTATTTT.